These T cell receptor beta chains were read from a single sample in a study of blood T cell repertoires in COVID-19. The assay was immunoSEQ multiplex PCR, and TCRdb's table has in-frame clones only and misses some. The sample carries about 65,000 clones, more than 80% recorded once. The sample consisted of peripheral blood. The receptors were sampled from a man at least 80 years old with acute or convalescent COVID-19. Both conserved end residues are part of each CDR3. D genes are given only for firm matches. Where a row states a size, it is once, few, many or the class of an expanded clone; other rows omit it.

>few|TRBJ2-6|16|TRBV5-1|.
CASSLVGSSGANVLTF
TGCGCCAGCAGCTTGGTTGGGAGCTCTGGGGCCAACGTCCTGACTTTC
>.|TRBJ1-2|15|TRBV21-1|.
CASSKVSRVNYGYTF
TGTGCCAGCAGCAAAGTATCTCGAGTGAACTATGGCTACACCTTC
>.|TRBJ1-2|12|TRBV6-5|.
CASSQQGYGYTF
TGTGCCAGCAGTCAACAGGGTTATGGCTACACCTTC
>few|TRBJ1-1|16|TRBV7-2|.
CASSLEVNLLNTEAFF
TGTGCCAGCAGCTTAGAAGTTAACCTACTGAACACTGAAGCTTTCTTT
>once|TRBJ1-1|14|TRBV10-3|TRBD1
CAISGTGGIAEAFF
TGTGCCATCAGTGGGACAGGGGGAATTGCTGAAGCTTTCTTT
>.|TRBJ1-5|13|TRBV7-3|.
CASSQGSNQPQHF
TGTGCCAGCAGCCAGGGGAGCAATCAGCCCCAGCATTTT
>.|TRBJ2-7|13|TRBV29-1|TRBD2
CSVPAAGVYEQYF
TGCAGCGTCCCCGCAGCGGGGGTCTACGAGCAGTACTTC
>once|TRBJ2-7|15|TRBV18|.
CASSLQASSLYEQYF
TGTGCCAGCTCACTACAGGCTTCATCCTTATACGAGCAGTACTTC
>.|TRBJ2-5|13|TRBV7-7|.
CASSLGGKETQYF
TGTGCTAGCAGCTTGGGCGGGAAAGAGACCCAGTACTTC
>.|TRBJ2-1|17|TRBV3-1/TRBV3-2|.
CASSLGNGQTTKNEQFF
TGTGCCAGCAGCCTCGGGAACGGCCAAACAACTAAAAATGAGCAGTTCTTC
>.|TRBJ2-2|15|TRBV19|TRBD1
CASSNGQGGTGELFF
TGTGCCAGTAGCAACGGACAGGGTGGCACCGGGGAGCTGTTTTTT
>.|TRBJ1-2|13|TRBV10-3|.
CAISEFQGFGYTF
TGTGCCATCAGTGAGTTTCAGGGTTTCGGCTACACCTTC
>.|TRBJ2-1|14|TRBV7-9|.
CASSLSVSYNEQFF
TGTGCCAGCAGCTTATCCGTCTCCTACAATGAGCAGTTCTTC
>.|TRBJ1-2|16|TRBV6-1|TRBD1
CASSERTGPARGGYTF
TGTGCCAGCAGTGAACGGACAGGGCCCGCCCGGGGGGGCTACACCTTC
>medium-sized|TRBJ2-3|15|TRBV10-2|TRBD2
CASTVAGGIADTQYF
TGCGCCAGCACGGTGGCGGGGGGGATAGCAGATACGCAGTATTTT